This T cell receptor (beta chain) was retrieved from a study of T cells after yellow fever vaccination. TCRdb re-called the 5' RACE reads through MiXCR, storing one row per CDR3 protein. The repertoire consists of tens of thousands of distinct CDR3 sequences, with almost 8% occurring once and the leading ten covering roughly two fifths. CDR1 MNHEY and CDR2 SVGAGI come from the germline V gene. Trimming removed 4 bases at V and 5 bases at J, with 14 bases between. The CDR3 loop spans 14 amino acids. The chain couples TRBV6-5 to TRBJ2-5; TRBD1 might be the D (6 bases). The sample consisted of CD8+ T cells sorted from PBMCs, taken on the day of the yellow fever booster vaccination. The clonotype originates from a man aged 25 to 40 who received the YFV17D yellow fever vaccine. The CDR3 here is CASSSGQPGETQYF. The CDR3 nucleotides read TGTGCCAGCAGTTCCGGACAGCCCGGCGAGACCCAGTACTTC.